This T cell receptor (beta chain) was captured by sequencing in a study of regulatory T cells in long-lasting Graves disease. There are 15 residues in the CDR3. Trimming removed 3 bases from V and 3 bases from J; junction bases left unmatched: 4. Germline V gives CDR1 LNHDA, CDR2 SQIVND (reference sequence). In its sample, this clonotype was seen many times. Relying on iRepertoire HTBI primers and Arm-PCR of CDR3 regions, the team built TCR beta libraries. MiXCR, applied by TCRdb to the multiplex PCR reads, yields one record per CDR3 protein. Of over 350,000 distinct CDR3 sequences listed, over 12% are singletons. As for time point: newly diagnosed GD, antithyroid drugs for less than 3 months. RNA from PBMCs was the source of the TCR library. These data were also filed under a second study, of T cells in Graves' hyperthyroidism and ophthalmopathy.

The gene calls are TRBV19 and TRBJ2-7, with TRBD1 matching 11 bases. The material sequenced was peripheral blood mononuclear cells (PBMCs), taken at new diagnosis, from a patient treated with antithyroid drugs. The TCR originated in a woman aged 40 to 50 with Graves disease. The CDR3 is CASSIGQGAGYEQYF. CDR3 nucleotides: TGTGCCAGTAGTATTGGACAGGGGGCCGGCTACGAGCAGTACTTC.